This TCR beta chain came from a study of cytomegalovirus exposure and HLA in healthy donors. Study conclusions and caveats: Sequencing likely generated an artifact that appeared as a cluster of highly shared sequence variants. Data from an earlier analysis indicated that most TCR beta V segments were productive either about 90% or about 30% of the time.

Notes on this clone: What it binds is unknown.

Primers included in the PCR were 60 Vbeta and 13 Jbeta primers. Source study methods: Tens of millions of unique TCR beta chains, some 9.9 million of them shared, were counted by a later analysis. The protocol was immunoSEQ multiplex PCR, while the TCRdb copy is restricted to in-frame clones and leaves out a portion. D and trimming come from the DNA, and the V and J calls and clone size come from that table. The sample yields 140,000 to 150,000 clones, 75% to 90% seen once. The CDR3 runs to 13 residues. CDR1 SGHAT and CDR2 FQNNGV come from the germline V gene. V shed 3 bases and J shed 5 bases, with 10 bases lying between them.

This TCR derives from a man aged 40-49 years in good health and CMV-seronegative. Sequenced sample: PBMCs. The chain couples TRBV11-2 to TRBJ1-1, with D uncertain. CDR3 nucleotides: TGTGCCAGCAGCTTTTCGAGGCTAACTGAAGCTTTCTTT. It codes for CASSFSRLTEAFF. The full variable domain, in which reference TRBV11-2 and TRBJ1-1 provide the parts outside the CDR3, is EAGVAQSPRYKIIEKRQSVAFWCNPISGHATLYWYQQILGQGPKLLIQFQNNGVVDDSQLPKDRFSAERLKGVDSTLKIQPAKLEDSAVYLCASSFSRLTEAFFGQGTRLTVV.